Below, 5 T cell receptor beta chains from the same sample are listed, as sequenced in a study of blood T cells in healthy people across ages. PCR was performed a second time for roughly 6 to 12 cycles using a sample-barcoded 5' primer and a J-beta primer mix. TCRdb independently ran MiXCR on the 5' RACE reads; one entry per CDR3 protein. The table includes about 1.5 million distinct CDR3 sequences, around 42% detected once. The sequencing sample was made of blood. All receptors come from a woman in her late teens or twenties in good health.

The chain recombines TRBV12-3 or TRBV12-4 with TRBJ1-6; D unclear. V lost 1 base, J lost 7 bases, and 11 bases lay in between. The CDR3 is made up of 15 amino acids. The CDR3 DNA reads as TGTGCCAGCAGTTTAGTTCGGGCCCAAAATTCACCCCTCCACTTT. Protein: CASSLVRAQNSPLHF.

The V call is TRBV6-2 or TRBV6-3, the J call TRBJ2-4; no reliable D call. The last part of the DNA fits TRBJ2-7 better; the J call may be wrong. CDR3 length: 11 residues. CDR1 and CDR2 from the germline V gene are MNHEY and SVGEGT. The CDR3 spells CASSYWDEQYF. CDR3 nucleotides: TGTGCCAGCAGTTACTGGGACGAGCAGTACTTC.

This clonotype was seen many times. This rearrangement joins TRBV3-1 to TRBJ2-1; D gene ambiguous. V lost 1 base and J lost 10, with 8 bases in between. This CDR3 comprises 12 residues. Per the germline V gene, CDR1 is LGHDT and CDR2 is YNNKEL (reference sequence). The CDR3 nucleotides read TGTGCCAGCAGCCAAGGGGTTGGGGAGCAGTTCTTC. It translates to CASSQGVGEQFF.

This clonotype was observed a handful of times. The chain is built from TRBV5-1 and TRBJ2-3; D uncertain. Trimming pared 3 bases from V and 0 bases from J, leaving 17 bases between. Germline CDR1 and CDR2: SGHRS and YFSETQ. This CDR3 has 17 amino acids. The CDR3 DNA reads as TGCGCCAGCAGCTCCACCGGACGGCAGCTTAGCACAGATACGCAGTATTTT. This encodes CASSSTGRQLSTDTQYF.

This clonotype was counted a few times. The J gene is TRBJ2-3, the V gene TRBV29-1; TRBD2 matches at 15 bases. The V segment lost 1 base and the J segment 3 bases; nucleotides outside the gene matches: 5. Germline CDR1 is SQVTM and CDR2 is ANQGSEA. CDR3 length: 17 residues. CDR3 in amino acids: CSVEGGLAGGFTDTQYF. The CDR3 DNA is TGCAGCGTTGAAGGGGGACTAGCGGGGGGATTTACAGATACGCAGTATTTT.